Following are 31 T cell receptor beta chains from one sample sequenced in a study of cytomegalovirus exposure and HLA in healthy donors. The repertoire was sequenced with immunoSEQ multiplex PCR; TCRdb's copy has only in-frame clones and lacks some. Of 200,000 to 250,000 clones listed, roughly 83% are singletons. The specimen was PBMCs. All receptors come from a woman aged 25 to 45 in good health and CMV-seropositive.

The gene calls are TRBV27 and TRBJ2-7; 9 bases agree with TRBD1. The J segment lost 0 bases and the V segment lost 2 bases, leaving 8 bases of the junction unmatched. CDR1 MNHEY and CDR2 SMNVEV come from the germline V gene (reference sequence). The CDR3 length is 17 residues. CDR3 DNA sequence: TGTGCCAGCAGTTTACCCGATCGGGACAGGGTCTCCTACGAGCAGTACTTC. This translates into CASSLPDRDRVSYEQYF.

The chain employs TRBV30 and TRBJ1-4; D is unresolved. The CDR3 extends over 14 amino acids. Germline V gene lookup returns CDR1 GTSNPN and CDR2 SVGIG (reference sequence). V lost 8 bases, J lost 1 base, and 14 bases lay in between. As DNA, the CDR3 is TGTGCCCTCAGCACGGAAGGAACTAATGAAAAACTGTTTTTT. Its translation: CALSTEGTNEKLFF.

This sequence joins TRBV6-5 and TRBJ2-7; 9 bases agree with TRBD1. The length of the CDR3 is 14 residues. V was clipped by 6 bases and J by 6 bases; unmatched bases: 9. CDR1 and CDR2 (germline): MNHEY, SVGAGI. Written as DNA, the CDR3 is TGTGCCAGCAGACCGGGACAGGGTTCTGGCGAGCAGTACTTC. Protein sequence: CASRPGQGSGEQYF.

The V and J genes are TRBV11-2 and TRBJ2-5, with 11 bases that match TRBD2. Germline CDR1 and CDR2: SGHAT and FQNNGV. CDR3 size: 14 residues. V lost 7 bases, J lost 5 bases, and 6 bases stayed unmatched. This CDR3 is CASNPGLADETQYF. The CDR3, as DNA: TGTGCCAGCAACCCGGGACTAGCGGACGAGACCCAGTACTTC. Based on the CDR3 plus reference TRBV11-2 and TRBJ2-5, the full variable domain is EAGVAQSPRYKIIEKRQSVAFWCNPISGHATLYWYQQILGQGPKLLIQFQNNGVVDDSQLPKDRFSAERLKGVDSTLKIQPAKLEDSAVYLCASNPGLADETQYFGPGTRLLVL.

The gene calls are TRBV19 and TRBJ1-3; no clear D. V gave up 4 bases and J gave up 2 bases, with 6 bases separating them. The CDR3 is 13 residues long. Germline V gene lookup returns CDR1 LNHDA and CDR2 SQIVND (reference sequence). The CDR3 DNA reads TGTGCCAGTAGTACTAGGGCTGGAAACACCATATATTTT. Translated, it gives CASSTRAGNTIYF.

This clone was observed a single time. The chain joins TRBV6-6 to TRBJ2-5; TRBD1 is a possible D gene (6 bases). V was pared by 9 bases and J by 9 bases, with 17 bases between. The CDR3 consists of 12 residues. Germline CDR1 and CDR2: MNHNY and SVGAGI (reference sequence). Here the CDR3 reads CASGRGSGAQYF. In DNA form, the CDR3 reads TGTGCCAGTGGCAGGGGCTCTGGGGCCCAGTACTTC.

This clone occurred a few times. V usage is TRBV7-9 and J usage is TRBJ1-1, with a tentative D call TRBD1 (6 bases). Trimming cost V 7 bases and J 1 base, with 10 bases left between them. CDR3 length: 13 residues. Germline CDR1 and CDR2: SEHNR and FQNEAQ (reference sequence). CDR3 amino acids: CASTGQPNTEAFF. In DNA form, the CDR3 reads TGTGCCAGCACCGGACAGCCGAACACTGAAGCTTTCTTT.

This rearrangement joins TRBV7-9 to TRBJ2-2, with no clear D. Germline CDR1 SEHNR, CDR2 FQNEAQ (reference sequence). V dropped 3 bases and J dropped 3 bases, with 5 bases sitting between them. The CDR3 has 13 amino acids. CDR3 region: CASSFKDTGELFF. The CDR3 DNA follows: TGTGCCAGCAGCTTTAAGGACACCGGGGAGCTGTTTTTT.

J is TRBJ2-5 and V is TRBV9, with 10 bases that match TRBD1. Germline-derived CDR1 and CDR2 are SGDLS and YYNGEE. Unmatched junction bases numbered 6, after V lost 2 bases and J lost 8 bases. The CDR3 has 14 residues. This CDR3 is CASSVGTGEGTQYF. The CDR3 DNA reads TGTGCCAGCAGCGTGGGGACAGGGGAAGGTACCCAGTACTTC.

This CDR3 reads CASSLETAMPGEKLFF. The CDR3 DNA reads as TGCGCCAGCAGCTTGGAAACAGCCATGCCCGGTGAAAAACTGTTTTTT. The chain couples TRBV5-1 to TRBJ1-4; D not certain. V shed 0 bases and J shed 7 bases, with 16 bases lying between them. The CDR3 extends over 16 amino acids. In germline, CDR1 is SGHRS, CDR2 YFSETQ. Using reference TRBV5-1 and TRBJ1-4 for the parts outside the CDR3, the full variable domain is KAGVTQTPRYLIKTRGQQVTLSCSPISGHRSVSWYQQTPGQGLQFLFEYFSETQRNKGNFPGRFSGRQFSNSRSEMNVSTLELGDSALYLCASSLETAMPGEKLFFGSGTQLSVL.

The J gene is TRBJ1-2, the V gene TRBV6-5; D possibly corresponds to TRBD1 (6 bases). Germline CDR1 is MNHEY and CDR2 is SVGAGI. This CDR3 has 14 residues. V lost 5 bases to trimming and J lost 0 bases, with 10 bases between them. The CDR3 sequence is CASSPQGTNYGYTF. As DNA, the CDR3 is TGTGCCAGCAGTCCACAGGGAACTAACTATGGCTACACCTTC.

V usage is TRBV2 and J usage is TRBJ1-2; the D is unclear. Germline-derived CDR1 and CDR2 are SNHLY and FYNNEI. The CDR3 is made up of 14 amino acids. V lost 1 base and J lost 4, with 10 bases in between. CDR3 residues: CASSEGPGLYGYTF. CDR3 DNA sequence: TGTGCCAGCAGTGAAGGGCCAGGACTCTATGGCTACACCTTC.

The chain joins TRBV4-1 to TRBJ2-7; 9 bases line up with TRBD1. V lost 1 base and J lost 6; bases outside the gene matches: 16. Germline V CDR1 and CDR2: MGHRA, YSYEKL. The CDR3 loop spans 18 amino acids. The CDR3 sequence: CASSQGNRGQQVPREQYF. The CDR3 DNA reads TGCGCCAGCAGCCAAGGGAACAGGGGGCAGCAGGTCCCGCGCGAGCAGTACTTC.

V and J are TRBV7-9 and TRBJ1-3; D gene uncertain. Trimming pared 1 base from V and 3 bases from J, leaving 4 bases between. CDR3 length: 13 amino acids. Germline CDR1 is SEHNR and CDR2 is FQNEAQ (reference sequence). The CDR3 DNA follows: TGTGCCAGCAGCTTAGGGGTTGGAAACACCATATATTTT. Protein: CASSLGVGNTIYF.

V and J are TRBV5-1 and TRBJ2-5, with 7 bases aligning to TRBD2. Germline V gene sequence: CDR1 SGHRS, CDR2 YFSETQ. CDR3 length: 14 amino acids. V lost 2 bases to trimming and J lost 3 bases; unmatched junction nucleotides: 4. The chain's CDR3 is CASSFAGEEETQYF. The CDR3 DNA reads as TGCGCCAGCAGCTTTGCGGGGGAGGAAGAGACCCAGTACTTC.

The gene calls are TRBV5-1 and TRBJ2-1, with D perhaps TRBD2 (6 bases). CDR1 SGHRS and CDR2 YFSETQ come from the germline V gene. The CDR3 consists of 14 residues. V lost 2 bases and J 5 bases, leaving 11 bases between the germline ends. For the CDR3, the DNA is TGCGCCAGCAGCTTTGGAGGGCCCAACAATGAGCAGTTCTTC. Protein: CASSFGGPNNEQFF.

J is TRBJ2-5 and V is TRBV4-2; possibly TRBD1 or TRBD2 for D (5 bases each). The V gene lost 4 bases and the J gene lost 0 bases, with 18 bases spanning the gap. CDR3 length: 17 amino acids. In germline, CDR1 is LGHNA, CDR2 YNFKEQ. DNA for the CDR3: TGTGCCAGCAGCCCAAGAGGGGCGGGCACGTACCAAGAGACCCAGTACTTC. Translated: CASSPRGAGTYQETQYF.

The V call is TRBV4-1, the J call TRBJ1-5, with D unresolved. V lost 1 base and J 4 bases, leaving 14 bases between the germline ends. CDR3 length: 16 amino acids. Germline-derived CDR1 and CDR2 are MGHRA and YSYEKL. CDR3: CASSQGADVRNQPQHF. CDR3 bases: TGCGCCAGCAGCCAAGGGGCGGACGTCCGGAATCAGCCCCAGCATTTT.

This clone was detected only a few times. The rearrangement uses TRBV27 and TRBJ1-2; 10 positions agree with TRBD1. The CDR3 contains 16 residues. Germline loops: CDR1 MNHEY, CDR2 SMNVEV (reference sequence). Germline trimming cut 4 bases from V and 5 bases from J; bases unmatched to any gene: 10. The CDR3 DNA follows: TGTGCCAGCAGTTCGTCTCTGACAGGGGGCGCATATGGCTACACCTTC. Translation gives CASSSSLTGGAYGYTF.

V usage is TRBV9 and J usage is TRBJ2-2; weak D call: TRBD2 (6 bases). Germline CDR1 is SGDLS and CDR2 is YYNGEE. The CDR3 covers 21 residues. V lost 1 base and J 0 bases, leaving 25 bases between the germline ends. The CDR3 reads CASSVRPGGTPLRANTGELFF. The CDR3 nucleotides read TGTGCCAGCAGCGTACGACCCGGCGGGACTCCCCTGAGGGCGAACACCGGGGAGCTGTTTTTT.

The chain carries TRBV11-3 and TRBJ2-7; 11 bases map to TRBD2. This CDR3 is 17 amino acids long. The germline gives CDR1 SGHNT, CDR2 YENEEA. The V and J ends lost 6 bases and 2 bases, in that order; junction bases with no gene match: 12. The CDR3 spells CASSKPGSGRGTYEQYF. CDR3 coding DNA: TGTGCCAGCAGTAAACCGGGTAGCGGGAGGGGTACCTACGAGCAGTACTTC.

The J gene is TRBJ2-7, the V gene TRBV9; the match to TRBD2 covers 9 bases. The CDR3 has 14 residues. Per germline, CDR1 SGDLS and CDR2 YYNGEE. After removal of 6 bases from V and 7 bases from J, the junction contained 11 bases not matched to a gene. The CDR3 bases are TGTGCCAGCACCCCTAGCGGGACGGGCGTAGAGCAGTACTTC. This codes for CASTPSGTGVEQYF.

This clone was detected a few times. This sequence joins TRBV6-5 and TRBJ2-7, with 8 bases lining up with TRBD2. Germline V gene lookup returns CDR1 MNHEY and CDR2 SVGAGI. The CDR3 sequence is 16 residues long. V shed 0 bases, J shed 0 bases, and the junction held 4 bases outside the gene matches. The CDR3 DNA reads as TGTGCCAGCAGTTACTCGATCGGGGGGGGCTCCTACGAGCAGTACTTC. Translation gives CASSYSIGGGSYEQYF.

This clone was recorded once. V gene TRBV4-3 combines with J gene TRBJ2-3; 8 bases align to TRBD1. Germline trimming cut 1 base from V and 2 bases from J; bases unmatched to any gene: 2. The germline V gene has CDR1 LGHNA and CDR2 YSLEER. This CDR3 is built from 15 residues. Written as DNA, the CDR3 is TGCGCCAGCAGCCAAGGACAGGGGCACACAGATACGCAGTATTTT. This translates into CASSQGQGHTDTQYF.

V is TRBV27 and J is TRBJ1-2; 8 nucleotides align to TRBD1. CDR3 length: 14 amino acids. V gave up 6 bases and J gave up 2 bases; unmatched junction bases: 5. Per germline, CDR1 MNHEY and CDR2 SMNVEV (reference sequence). The CDR3 loop is CASRQNRGNYGYTF. DNA of the CDR3: TGTGCCAGCAGACAAAACAGGGGGAACTATGGCTACACCTTC.

The rearrangement uses TRBV5-1 and TRBJ2-2, with D unresolved. The V end was cut by 5 bases, the J end by 1 base, with 0 bases between. This CDR3 is built from 11 residues. Germline V lookup: CDR1 SGHRS, CDR2 YFSETQ. For the CDR3, the DNA is TGCGCCAGCAGGAACACCGGGGAGCTGTTTTTT. This sequence encodes CASRNTGELFF.

The V and J genes are TRBV5-4 and TRBJ2-2, with D possibly matching TRBD2 (6 bases). Between the trimmed V and J ends, which lost 2 bases and 0 bases, there was a span of 11 bases. The CDR3 spans 16 residues. CDR1 is SGHNT, CDR2 YYREEE, per germline (reference sequence). CDR3 DNA sequence: TGTGCCAGCAGCTTTAGACTAGTAGCGAACACCGGGGAGCTGTTTTTT. Translation gives CASSFRLVANTGELFF.

The chain uses TRBV4-3 and TRBJ2-7; tentatively, D is TRBD1 (5 bases). V gave up 0 bases and J gave up 2 bases, with 11 bases separating them. In germline, CDR1 is LGHNA, CDR2 YSLEER. There are 15 residues in the CDR3. In nucleotides, the CDR3 is TGCGCCAGCAGCCAAGAATCCCCAGGGCCCTACGAGCAGTACTTC. Translating gives CASSQESPGPYEQYF.

The chain carries TRBV6-5 and TRBJ1-2, with D unclear. The CDR3 consists of 13 residues. V shed 6 bases and J shed 7 bases, with 15 bases lying between them. Germline-derived CDR1 and CDR2 are MNHEY and SVGAGI. CDR3 coding DNA: TGTGCCAGCAGCCCCCTAGAAGGAGCTGGCTACACCTTC. As protein: CASSPLEGAGYTF.

The chain uses TRBV15 and TRBJ1-4; D is unclear. V dropped 0 bases and J dropped 7 bases, with 12 bases sitting between them. The CDR3 runs 15 residues. CDR1 LNHNV and CDR2 YYDKDF come from the germline V gene (reference sequence). CDR3 loop: CATSRDLTTPEKLFF. CDR3 nucleotide sequence: TGTGCCACCAGCAGAGATTTGACCACACCTGAAAAACTGTTTTTT.

With regard to this clone: Other DNA variants within this sample encode the same CDR3. This chain connects TRBV4-3 to TRBJ2-7, with TRBD1 identical over 7 bases. This CDR3 comprises 15 residues. V shed 0 bases, J shed 2 bases, and the junction held 4 bases outside the gene matches. Germline CDR1 is LGHNA and CDR2 is YSLEER. The CDR3 here is CASSQDRTGAYEQYF. The CDR3 DNA reads as TGCGCCAGCAGCCAAGATCGTACAGGGGCCTACGAGCAGTACTTC.